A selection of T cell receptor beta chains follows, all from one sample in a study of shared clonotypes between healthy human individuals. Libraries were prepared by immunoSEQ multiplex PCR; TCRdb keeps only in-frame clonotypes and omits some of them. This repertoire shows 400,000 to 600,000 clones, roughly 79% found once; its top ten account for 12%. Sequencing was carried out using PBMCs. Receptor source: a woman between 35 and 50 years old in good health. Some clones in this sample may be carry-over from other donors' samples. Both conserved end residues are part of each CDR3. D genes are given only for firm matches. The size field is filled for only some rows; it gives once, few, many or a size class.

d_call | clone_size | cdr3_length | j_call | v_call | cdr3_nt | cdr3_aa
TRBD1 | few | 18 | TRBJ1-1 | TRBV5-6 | TGTGCCAGCAGTGGGTACGGGACAGGATACTTAATGAACACTGAAGCTTTCTTT | CASSGYGTGYLMNTEAFF
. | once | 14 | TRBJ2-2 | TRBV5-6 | TGTGCCAGCACCCTGGACGGAAACACCGGGGAGCTGTTTTTT | CASTLDGNTGELFF
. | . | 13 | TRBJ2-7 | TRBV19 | TGTGCCAGTAGTATAGGTTTCGGTTACGAGCAGTACTTC | CASSIGFGYEQYF
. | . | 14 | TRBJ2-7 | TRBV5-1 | TGCGCCAGCAGCTTGGTGGGCTCTATTGTCGAGCAGTACTTC | CASSLVGSIVEQYF
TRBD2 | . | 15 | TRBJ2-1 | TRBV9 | TGTGCCAGCAGCGTAATAGCGGGGTCCTACAATGAGCAGTTCTTC | CASSVIAGSYNEQFF
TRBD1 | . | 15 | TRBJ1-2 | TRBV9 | TGTGCCAGCGGCCGGGACAGACACCCGAACTATGGCTACACCTTC | CASGRDRHPNYGYTF
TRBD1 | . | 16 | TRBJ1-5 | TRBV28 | TGTGCCAGCAGTTTATGGTCGGGACAGGTTGCTCAGCCCCAGCATTTT | CASSLWSGQVAQPQHF
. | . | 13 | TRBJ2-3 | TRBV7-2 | TGTGCCAGCAGCCCAGACTTACCAGATACGCAGTATTTT | CASSPDLPDTQYF
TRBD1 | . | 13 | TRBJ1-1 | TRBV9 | TGTGCCAGCAGCGAAGTTGGACAGGGTGGCGCTTTCTTT | CASSEVGQGGAFF
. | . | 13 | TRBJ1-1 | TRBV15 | TGTGCCACCAGGAGCGACATCAACACTGAAGCTTTCTTT | CATRSDINTEAFF
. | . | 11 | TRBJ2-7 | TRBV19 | TGTGCCAGTAGTGTCGGGGGAGAGCAGTACTTC | CASSVGGEQYF
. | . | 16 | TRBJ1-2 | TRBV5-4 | TGTGCCAGCAGCCATGACCAGGGGAGGAATTTCTATGGCTACACCTTC | CASSHDQGRNFYGYTF
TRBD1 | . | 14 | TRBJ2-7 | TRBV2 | TGTGCCAGCAGGGGACAGGTAGGCCTCTACGAGCAGTACTTC | CASRGQVGLYEQYF
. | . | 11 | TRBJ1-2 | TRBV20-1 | TGCAGTTGGGGGTTTAACTATGGCTACACCTTC | CSWGFNYGYTF
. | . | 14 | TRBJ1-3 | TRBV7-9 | TGTGCCAGCAGCTTGGGCAGTTCTGGAAACACCATATATTTT | CASSLGSSGNTIYF
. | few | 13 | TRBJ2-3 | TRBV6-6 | TGTGCCAGCAGCGGCGGTAGCACAGATACGCAGTATTTT | CASSGGSTDTQYF
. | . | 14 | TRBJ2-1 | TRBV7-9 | TGTGCCAGCGGCGGGGTCGGAGGGGGAACTGAGCAGTTCTTC | CASGGVGGGTEQFF
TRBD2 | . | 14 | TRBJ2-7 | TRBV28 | TGTGCCAGCAGAACAAGCGGGAGGGTCGACGAGCAGTACTTC | CASRTSGRVDEQYF